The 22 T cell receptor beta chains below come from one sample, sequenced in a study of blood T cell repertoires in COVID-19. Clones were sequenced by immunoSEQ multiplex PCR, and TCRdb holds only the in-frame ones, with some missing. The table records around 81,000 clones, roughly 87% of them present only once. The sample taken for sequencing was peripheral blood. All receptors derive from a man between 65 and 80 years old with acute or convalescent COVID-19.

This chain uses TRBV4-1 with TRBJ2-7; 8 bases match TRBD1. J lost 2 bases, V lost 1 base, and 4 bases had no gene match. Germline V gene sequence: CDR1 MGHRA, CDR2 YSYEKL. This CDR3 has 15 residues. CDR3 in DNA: TGCGCCAGCAGCCAAGGTCCAGGGGGCGCCTACGAGCAGTACTTC. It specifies CASSQGPGGAYEQYF.

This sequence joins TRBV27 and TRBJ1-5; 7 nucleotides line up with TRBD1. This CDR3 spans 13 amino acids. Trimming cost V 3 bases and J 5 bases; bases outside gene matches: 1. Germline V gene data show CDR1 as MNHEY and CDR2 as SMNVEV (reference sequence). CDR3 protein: CASSFDRDQPQHF. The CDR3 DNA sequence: TGTGCCAGCAGTTTCGACAGGGATCAGCCCCAGCATTTT.

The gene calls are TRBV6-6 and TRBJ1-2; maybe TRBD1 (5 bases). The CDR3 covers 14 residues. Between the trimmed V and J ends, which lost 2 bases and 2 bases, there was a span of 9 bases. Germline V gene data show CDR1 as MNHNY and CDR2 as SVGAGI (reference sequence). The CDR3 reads CASSYGQGNYGYTF. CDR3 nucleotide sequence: TGTGCCAGCAGTTACGGGCAGGGCAACTATGGCTACACCTTC.

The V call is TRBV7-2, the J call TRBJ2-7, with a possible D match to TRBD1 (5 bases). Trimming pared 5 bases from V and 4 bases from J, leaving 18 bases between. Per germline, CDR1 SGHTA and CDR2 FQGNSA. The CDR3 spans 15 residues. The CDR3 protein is CASSLQGFGEYEQYF. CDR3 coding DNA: TGTGCCAGCAGCCTCCAGGGTTTTGGGGAATACGAGCAGTACTTC.

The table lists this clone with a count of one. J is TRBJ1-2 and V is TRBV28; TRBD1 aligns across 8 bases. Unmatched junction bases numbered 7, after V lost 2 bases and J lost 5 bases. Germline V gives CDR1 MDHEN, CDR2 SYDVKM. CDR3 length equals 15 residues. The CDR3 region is CASSLPDRGEYGYTF. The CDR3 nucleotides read TGTGCCAGCAGTTTACCCGACAGGGGCGAGTATGGCTACACCTTC.

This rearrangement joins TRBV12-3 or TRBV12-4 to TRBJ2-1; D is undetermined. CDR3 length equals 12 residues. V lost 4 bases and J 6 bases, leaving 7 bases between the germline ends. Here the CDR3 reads CASSSSLNEQFF. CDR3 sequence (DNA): TGTGCCAGCAGTTCGAGTCTCAATGAGCAGTTCTTC.

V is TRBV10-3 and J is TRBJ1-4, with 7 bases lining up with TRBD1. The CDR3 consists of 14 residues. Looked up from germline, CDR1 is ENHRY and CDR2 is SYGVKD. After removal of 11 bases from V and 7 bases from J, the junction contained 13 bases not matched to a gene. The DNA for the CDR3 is TGTGCCGCCGGTTATGGGACAGTGACTGAAAAACTGTTTTTT. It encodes CAAGYGTVTEKLFF.

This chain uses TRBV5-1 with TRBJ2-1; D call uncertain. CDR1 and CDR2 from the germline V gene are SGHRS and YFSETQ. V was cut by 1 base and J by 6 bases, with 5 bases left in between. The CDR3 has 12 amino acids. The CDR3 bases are TGCGCCAGCAGCTTGATCGGCAATGAGCAGTTCTTC. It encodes CASSLIGNEQFF.

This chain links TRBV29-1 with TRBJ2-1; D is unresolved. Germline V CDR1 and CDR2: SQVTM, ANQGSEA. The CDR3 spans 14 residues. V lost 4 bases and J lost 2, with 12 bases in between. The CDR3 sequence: CSVGYIPTYNEQFF. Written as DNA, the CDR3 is TGCAGCGTTGGTTACATCCCGACCTACAATGAGCAGTTCTTC.

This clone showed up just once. CDR3 in DNA: TGTGCCAGCAGCAAAAAGCAGGCGGGCCAGGGAGGCCACGAGCAGTACTTC. Encoded protein: CASSKKQAGQGGHEQYF. The rearrangement links TRBV5-4 to TRBJ2-7, with D perhaps matching TRBD2 (6 bases). Trimming left V 4 bases short and J 5 bases short, with 25 bases between. The CDR3 is made up of 17 amino acids. Germline values: CDR1 SGHNT, CDR2 YYREEE (reference sequence).

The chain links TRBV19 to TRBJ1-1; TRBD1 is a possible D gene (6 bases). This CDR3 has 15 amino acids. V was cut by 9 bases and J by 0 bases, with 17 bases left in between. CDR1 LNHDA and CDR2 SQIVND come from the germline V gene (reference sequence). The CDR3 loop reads CASHRSAGVNTEAFF. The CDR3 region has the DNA TGTGCCAGCCACCGGTCGGCAGGGGTGAACACTGAAGCTTTCTTT.

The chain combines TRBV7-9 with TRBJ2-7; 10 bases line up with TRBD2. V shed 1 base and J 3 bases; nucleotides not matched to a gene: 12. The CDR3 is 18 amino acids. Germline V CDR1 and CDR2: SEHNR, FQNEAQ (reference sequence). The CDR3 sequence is CASSLGWGRLAGVYEQYF. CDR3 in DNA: TGTGCCAGCAGCTTAGGTTGGGGTCGGCTAGCGGGAGTCTACGAGCAGTACTTC. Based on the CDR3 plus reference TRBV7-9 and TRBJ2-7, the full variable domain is DTGVSQNPRHKITKRGQNVTFRCDPISEHNRLYWYRQTLGQGPEFLTYFQNEAQLEKSRLLSDRFSAERPKGSFSTLEIQRTEQGDSAMYLCASSLGWGRLAGVYEQYFGPGTRLTVT.

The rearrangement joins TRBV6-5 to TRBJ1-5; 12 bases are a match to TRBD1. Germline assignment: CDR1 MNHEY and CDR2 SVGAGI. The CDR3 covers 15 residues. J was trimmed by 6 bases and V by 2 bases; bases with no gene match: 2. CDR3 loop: CASSYGTGGGQPQHF. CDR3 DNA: TGTGCCAGCAGTTACGGGACAGGGGGCGGTCAGCCCCAGCATTTT.

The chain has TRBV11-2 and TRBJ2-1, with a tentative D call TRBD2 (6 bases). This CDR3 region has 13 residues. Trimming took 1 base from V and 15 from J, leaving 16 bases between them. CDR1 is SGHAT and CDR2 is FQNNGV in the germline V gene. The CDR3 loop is CASSLGSREMRFF. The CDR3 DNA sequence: TGTGCCAGCAGCTTAGGGTCCCGGGAGATGCGGTTCTTC.

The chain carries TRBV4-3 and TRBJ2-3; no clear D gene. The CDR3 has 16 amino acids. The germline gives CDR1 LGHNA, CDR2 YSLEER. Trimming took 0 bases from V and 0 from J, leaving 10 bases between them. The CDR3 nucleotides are TGCGCCAGCAGCCAAGAAACAGCACTTAGCACAGATACGCAGTATTTT. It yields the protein CASSQETALSTDTQYF.

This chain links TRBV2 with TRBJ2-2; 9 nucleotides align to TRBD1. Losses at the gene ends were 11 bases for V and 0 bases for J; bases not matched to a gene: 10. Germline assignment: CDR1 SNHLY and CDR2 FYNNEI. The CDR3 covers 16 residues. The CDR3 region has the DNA TGTGCCGGGAGGCAACGGACAGGGGCGAACACCGGGGAGCTGTTTTTT. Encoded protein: CAGRQRTGANTGELFF. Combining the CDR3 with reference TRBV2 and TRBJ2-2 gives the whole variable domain EPEVTQTPSHQVTQMGQEVILRCVPISNHLYFYWYRQILGQKVEFLVSFYNNEISEKSEIFDDQFSVERPDGSNFTLKIRSTKLEDSAMYFCAGRQRTGANTGELFFGEGSRLTVL.

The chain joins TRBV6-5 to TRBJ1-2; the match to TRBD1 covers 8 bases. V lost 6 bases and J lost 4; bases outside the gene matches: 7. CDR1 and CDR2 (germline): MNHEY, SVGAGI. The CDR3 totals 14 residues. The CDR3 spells CASSQGQGSYGYTF. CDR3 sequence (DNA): TGTGCCAGCAGCCAAGGACAGGGAAGCTATGGCTACACCTTC.

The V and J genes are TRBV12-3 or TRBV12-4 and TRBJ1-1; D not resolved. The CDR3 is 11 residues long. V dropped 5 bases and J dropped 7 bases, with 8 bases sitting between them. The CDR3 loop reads CASSPGIEAFF. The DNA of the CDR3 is TGTGCCAGCAGTCCCGGGATTGAAGCTTTCTTT.

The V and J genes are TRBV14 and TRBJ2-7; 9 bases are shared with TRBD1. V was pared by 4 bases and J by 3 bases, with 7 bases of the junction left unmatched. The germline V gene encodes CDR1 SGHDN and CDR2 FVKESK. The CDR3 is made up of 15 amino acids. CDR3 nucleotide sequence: TGTGCCAGCAGCCCCAGAGGACAGGGGTTCTACGAGCAGTACTTC. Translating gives CASSPRGQGFYEQYF.

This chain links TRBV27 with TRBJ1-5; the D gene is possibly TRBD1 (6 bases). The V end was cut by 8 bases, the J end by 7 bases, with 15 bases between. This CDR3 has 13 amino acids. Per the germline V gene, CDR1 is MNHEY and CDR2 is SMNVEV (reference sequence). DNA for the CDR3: TGTGCCAGCGGAAACAGGGTGGGGCAGCCCCAGCATTTT. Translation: CASGNRVGQPQHF.

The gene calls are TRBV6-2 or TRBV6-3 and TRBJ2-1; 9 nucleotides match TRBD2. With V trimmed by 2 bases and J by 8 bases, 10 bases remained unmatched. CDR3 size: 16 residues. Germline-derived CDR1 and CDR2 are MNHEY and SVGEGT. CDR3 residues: CASSYPPRREGDEQFF. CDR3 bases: TGTGCCAGCAGTTACCCCCCCAGGCGGGAGGGTGATGAGCAGTTCTTC.

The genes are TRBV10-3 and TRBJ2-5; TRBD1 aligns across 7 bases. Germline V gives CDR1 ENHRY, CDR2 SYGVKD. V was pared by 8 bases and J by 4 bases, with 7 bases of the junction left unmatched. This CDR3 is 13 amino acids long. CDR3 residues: CAIGTDERETQYF. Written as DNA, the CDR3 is TGTGCCATCGGGACAGACGAGAGAGAGACCCAGTACTTC.